This T cell receptor beta chain was found in a study of early T cells in non-severe SARS-CoV-2 infection. Study at large: Sequencing targeted bulk RNA from unsorted whole blood, leaving chains unpaired.

General study results and limits: Using VDJdb, the matching emphasized anti-spike CD8 responses while missing private and CD4 specificities.

The germline V gene has CDR1 ENHRY and CDR2 SYGVKD. The ends lost 11 bases at V and 5 bases at J; junction bases unmatched: 10. The CDR3 has 13 amino acids. Of note for this clonotype: Its antigen is currently unknown.

Individual cDNA molecules were tagged with unique molecular identifiers. Each CDR3 protein is one row after TCRdb ran MiXCR on the 5' RACE reads. This table has tens of thousands of distinct CDR3 sequences, around 10% appearing once. This rearrangement joins TRBV10-3 to TRBJ2-5, with 8 bases fitting TRBD2. The receptor's source is an adult who was a healthcare worker with PCR-confirmed SARS-CoV-2 infection or an uninfected control (not recorded which). The sequencing here drew on whole blood, taken at baseline. CDR3 protein: CALRAGVVETQYF. CDR3 bases: TGTGCCTTGAGAGCGGGAGTCGTTGAGACCCAGTACTTC.